This T cell receptor beta chain was documented in a study of technical replicates of blood from a few donors. CDR1 SGHNT and CDR2 YYREEE come from the germline V gene (reference sequence). V lost 4 bases and J lost 4; bases outside the gene matches: 7. The CDR3 has 15 amino acids. The repertoire was sequenced with immunoSEQ multiplex PCR; TCRdb's copy has only in-frame clones and lacks some. Here the sample spans roughly 79,000 clones, over 90% being singletons. The chain recombines TRBV5-4 with TRBJ2-5; 10 nucleotides align to TRBD1. Sequencing input: T cells isolated from PBMCs. The clonotype was recovered from a human donor in good health. CDR3 DNA sequence: TGTGCCAGCAGCAACCGACAGGGGGCGCGAGAGACCCAGTACTTC. Protein sequence: CASSNRQGARETQYF.